This T cell receptor beta chain is from a study of shared clonotypes between healthy human individuals. At the level of the study: Three plates each covered CD4 naive and memory; CD8 naive two, CD8 memory one.

The ends were cut back, 2 bases at V and 6 bases at J, with 13 bases in the middle. Per germline, CDR1 LGHNA and CDR2 YNFKEQ. The CDR3 consists of 14 residues. Cells designated naive CD8 were CD45RO-negative and were positively selected for CCR7, with terminally differentiated effector memory CD45RA+ cells excluded. All the donors were Caucasian adults who lived in Nashville, Tennessee. TCRdb keeps only in-frame clones here, not all; method: immunoSEQ multiplex PCR. The table shows roughly 2,000,000 clones, with 93% occurring only once. This receptor was obtained from a man younger than 35 in good health. Some clones in this sample may be carry-over from other donors' samples. The chain carries TRBV4-2 and TRBJ1-1, with D possibly being TRBD1 (5 bases). Sequenced material: naive CD8+ T cells from PBMCs. The CDR3 DNA reads as TGTGCCAGCAGCCAACGATCTGGGACCCCTGAAGCTTTCTTT. Amino acid sequence: CASSQRSGTPEAFF.